One T cell receptor (beta chain) is described in this entry. Antigen unknown. Assay: immunoSEQ multiplex PCR; the TCRdb copy retains only in-frame clones and omits some. The sample holds about 140,000 clones, under 95% seen once. This entry is derived from a study of T cell responses to AZD1222 COVID-19 vaccine. General study findings and limits: Baseline seropositivity characterized only a handful of AZD1222 recipients. Repertoires were obtained solely post-peak T cell response. Nearly half of the spike-specific TCRs reportedly recognize variant regions that carry no mutations. White British people made up most donors, females outnumbered males, and clonal diversity was possibly underestimated.

The CDR3 sequence is 13 residues long. Trimming removed 2 bases from V and 4 bases from J, with 9 bases in between. Germline CDR1 SGHRS, CDR2 YFSETQ. The receptor was isolated from an adult in good health. The chain combines TRBV5-1 with TRBJ1-1; tentative D call: TRBD1 (6 bases). The input for sequencing was peripheral blood, taken on day 0 of AZD1222 vaccination. The CDR3: CASSFGQPTEAFF. CDR3 coding DNA: TGCGCCAGCAGCTTTGGACAGCCCACTGAAGCTTTCTTT.